The present entry profiles one T cell receptor beta chain with its context. Blood CD8+ and CD4+ T cells underwent high-throughput TCR beta sequencing. The multiple sclerosis controls were treatment-naive patients affected by stable or active relapsing-remitting disease. These data belong to a study of CD8 T cells in Susac syndrome. CDR1 GTSNPN and CDR2 SVGIG come from the germline V gene (reference sequence). The CDR3 covers 15 residues. Deletions cut 0 bases from V and 7 bases from J, with 18 bases between. cDNA came from around 0.54 to 1 ug RNA primed by random hexamers. Amplification of TCR beta CDR3 used immunoSEQ multiplex PCR across 54 Vbeta and 13 Jbeta. TCRdb re-called the immunoSEQ multiplex PCR reads through MiXCR, storing one row per CDR3 protein. The table records a few hundred thousand distinct CDR3 sequences, 95% of them present only once.

The genes are TRBV30 and TRBJ2-5; D is possibly TRBD2 (5 bases). The source is a human donor with multiple sclerosis. Sequencing was performed on CD4+ T cells from PBMCs. In DNA, the CDR3 is TGTGCCTGGAGTGTAGTGGCTCCTCGACGGGGGACCCAGTACTTC. Translated: CAWSVVAPRRGTQYF.